The source of this T cell receptor beta chain is a study of T-cell reconstitution after alpha-beta-depleted transplantation in children. V was trimmed by 5 bases and J by 14 bases, leaving 16 bases between them. Per the germline V gene, CDR1 is DFQATT and CDR2 is SNEGSKA (reference sequence). This CDR3 contains 12 residues. A library of TCRbeta sequences, prepared with unique molecular identifiers, was generated. TCRdb ran MiXCR on the PCR reads and lists one entry per CDR3 protein. The sample gives about 500,000 distinct CDR3 sequences, approximately 32% of which show up once; around 2.4% is in the top ten. This clonotype has only a few counts.

The chain combines TRBV20-1 with TRBJ1-6; the D is unclear. The origin of this receptor is a human donor who donated a stem cell graft to a child with aplastic anemia. Here the sequenced sample was PBMCs from the stem cell graft donor, taken from the stem cell graft. The CDR3 DNA reads as TGCAGTGCTCAGTCCTATGCCAAGACCCTCCACTTT. Amino acids: CSAQSYAKTLHF.